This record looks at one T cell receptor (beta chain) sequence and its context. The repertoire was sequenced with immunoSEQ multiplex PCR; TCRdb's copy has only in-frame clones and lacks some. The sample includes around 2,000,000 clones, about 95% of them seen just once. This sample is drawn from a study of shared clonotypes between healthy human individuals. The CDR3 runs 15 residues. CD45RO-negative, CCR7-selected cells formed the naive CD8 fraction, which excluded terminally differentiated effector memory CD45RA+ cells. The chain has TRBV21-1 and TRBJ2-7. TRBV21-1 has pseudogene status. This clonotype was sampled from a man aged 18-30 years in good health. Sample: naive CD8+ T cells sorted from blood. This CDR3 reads CASSRGKKGTYEQYF. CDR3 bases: TGTGCCAGCAGCAGAGGAAAGAAGGGAACCTACGAGCAGTACTTC.